A single sample gave rise to the 7 T cell receptor beta chains below, sequenced in a study of blood T cells in healthy people across ages. A sample-barcoded 5' primer and a J-beta primer mix were used in a second PCR of about 6 to 11 cycles. TCRdb reprocessed the 5' RACE reads via MiXCR and lists one record per CDR3 protein. The top ten hold 18% of the sample, which has about 570,000 distinct CDR3 sequences, approximately 30% seen once. What was sequenced was blood. The source is a woman aged 70-85 years in good health.

This chain links TRBV7-9 with TRBJ2-5; possible D gene TRBD2, 6 bases. V was cut by 4 bases and J by 14 bases, with 23 bases left in between. The V gene's germline CDR1 is SEHNR and CDR2 FQNEAQ (reference sequence). CDR3 length equals 14 residues. The chain's CDR3 is CASSSTGEAPPGYF. DNA for the CDR3: TGTGCCAGCAGCTCTACGGGGGAAGCCCCCCCGGGCTACTTC.

This clonotype was found a few times. The chain uses TRBV7-3 and TRBJ1-1; no reliable D call. The CDR3 totals 13 residues. Germline V CDR1 and CDR2: SGHTA, FQGTGA. Deletions cut 4 bases from V and 6 bases from J, with 12 bases between. The CDR3 sequence is CASSSDPGAEAFF. CDR3 nucleotides: TGTGCCAGCAGCTCTGATCCAGGTGCTGAAGCTTTCTTT.

The rearrangement links TRBV5-1 to TRBJ2-6, with D possibly TRBD1 on 5 matching bases. V gave up 4 bases and J gave up 0 bases, with 14 bases separating them. Germline V gene lookup returns CDR1 SGHRS and CDR2 YFSETQ. The CDR3 consists of 17 residues. This chain's CDR3 is CASSPSQVSSGANVLTF. The CDR3 nucleotides are TGCGCCAGCAGCCCATCACAGGTTTCCTCTGGGGCCAACGTCCTGACTTTC.

The chain joins TRBV20-1 to TRBJ2-1; 8 nucleotides agree with TRBD1. The V gene's germline CDR1 is DFQATT and CDR2 SNEGSKA (reference sequence). CDR3 length equals 12 residues. Trimming removed 6 bases from V and 9 bases from J; junction bases left unmatched: 7. CDR3 DNA sequence: TGCAGTGCCACCGACAGGGGAGGTGAGCAGTTCTTC. Protein sequence: CSATDRGGEQFF.

This chain connects TRBV15 to TRBJ1-2, with 8 nucleotides matching TRBD1. Germline V gives CDR1 LNHNV, CDR2 YYDKDF (reference sequence). This CDR3 is built from 16 residues. V was clipped by 0 bases and J by 8 bases; unmatched bases: 11. The CDR3 region is CATSRDRSQGAGGYTF. The CDR3 DNA is TGTGCCACCAGCAGAGATCGAAGTCAGGGGGCAGGAGGCTACACCTTC.

This clonotype was recorded a few times. The chain couples TRBV7-3 to TRBJ2-7, with a tentative D call TRBD1 (5 bases). The V end lost 5 bases, the J end lost 3 bases, and 20 bases lay between the germline ends. CDR1 and CDR2 from the germline V gene are SGHTA and FQGTGA. The CDR3 totals 16 residues. The CDR3 loop reads CASSQSGAINLYEQYF. CDR3 DNA: TGTGCCAGCAGCCAAAGTGGGGCTATTAACCTCTACGAGCAGTACTTC.

V usage is TRBV4-1 and J usage is TRBJ1-4; the D is unclear. The V gene lost 0 bases and the J gene lost 8 bases, with 4 bases spanning the gap. CDR1 MGHRA and CDR2 YSYEKL come from the germline V gene. This CDR3 contains 12 residues. CDR3 in amino acids: CASSQDREKLFF. CDR3 in DNA: TGCGCCAGCAGCCAAGATCGGGAAAAACTGTTTTTT.